The next 19 T cell receptor beta chains were all read from a single sample in a study of cytomegalovirus exposure and HLA in healthy donors. Primers: 60 Vbeta forward and 13 Jbeta reverse. Here immunoSEQ multiplex PCR was the method, and the copy in TCRdb shows in-frame clones only, minus some. The profile shows some 97,000 clones, 65% to 90% of them singletons. Sequenced material: PBMCs. The origin of the receptors is a woman between 18 and 29 years old in good health and CMV-seronegative.

The J gene is TRBJ1-4, the V gene TRBV15; 7 nucleotides match TRBD1. The CDR3 sequence is 16 residues long. The ends lost 1 base at V and 5 bases at J; junction bases unmatched: 7. Germline CDR1 is LNHNV and CDR2 is YYDKDF (reference sequence). Written as DNA, the CDR3 is TGTGCCACCAGCAGAGGGGTCGGAGGGGGCAATGAAAAACTGTTTTTT. As protein: CATSRGVGGGNEKLFF.

This chain uses TRBV4-1 with TRBJ2-5; D unresolved. Deletions cut 5 bases from V and 5 bases from J, with 21 bases between. The CDR3 contains 16 residues. Germline-derived CDR1 and CDR2 are MGHRA and YSYEKL. The CDR3 sequence is CASSSKSRGVMETQYF. CDR3 sequence (DNA): TGCGCCAGCAGCTCCAAGTCAAGAGGTGTGATGGAGACCCAGTACTTC.

The gene calls are TRBV9 and TRBJ2-5; TRBD2 aligns across 9 bases. CDR1 is SGDLS, CDR2 YYNGEE, per germline. The CDR3 loop spans 17 amino acids. Losses at the gene ends were 2 bases for V and 5 bases for J; bases not matched to a gene: 13. The CDR3 here is CASSVAHFSGGGETQYF. CDR3 sequence (DNA): TGTGCCAGCAGCGTGGCCCATTTTAGCGGGGGCGGGGAGACCCAGTACTTC. Supplemented by reference TRBV9 and TRBJ2-5, the full variable domain reads DSGVTQTPKHLITATGQRVTLRCSPRSGDLSVYWYQQSLDQGLQFLIQYYNGEERAKGNILERFSAQQFPDLHSELNLSSLELGDSALYFCASSVAHFSGGGETQYFGPGTRLLVL.

The chain links TRBV2 to TRBJ2-1; 8 bases line up with TRBD2. CDR1 and CDR2 from the germline V gene are SNHLY and FYNNEI. The CDR3 consists of 15 residues. The trim removed 2 bases at V and 3 bases at J, leaving 3 bases unmatched. The CDR3 nucleotides read TGTGCCAGCAGTGAAATAGCGGGGAACTACAATGAGCAGTTCTTC. Translating gives CASSEIAGNYNEQFF.

The chain recombines TRBV29-1 with TRBJ2-7; 7 bases are shared with TRBD1. J lost 0 bases, V lost 3 bases, and 5 bases had no gene match. This CDR3 spans 14 amino acids. Germline loops: CDR1 SQVTM, CDR2 ANQGSEA. The CDR3 loop is CSVDRQGYSYEQYF. The CDR3, as DNA: TGCAGCGTTGACCGACAGGGTTACTCCTACGAGCAGTACTTC.

This chain joins TRBV11-2 and TRBJ2-5, with TRBD2 matching over 10 bases. The V and J ends lost 5 bases and 2 bases, in that order; junction bases with no gene match: 11. The CDR3 is made up of 17 amino acids. Germline V lookup: CDR1 SGHAT, CDR2 FQNNGV. The CDR3 DNA follows: TGTGCCAGCAGCCCCCGATTTATAGCGGGGGGACAAGAGACCCAGTACTTC. Protein sequence: CASSPRFIAGGQETQYF. Variable domain in full (rest from reference TRBV11-2 and TRBJ2-5): EAGVAQSPRYKIIEKRQSVAFWCNPISGHATLYWYQQILGQGPKLLIQFQNNGVVDDSQLPKDRFSAERLKGVDSTLKIQPAKLEDSAVYLCASSPRFIAGGQETQYFGPGTRLLVL.

The gene calls are TRBV2 and TRBJ2-1; 11 nucleotides align to TRBD2. CDR1 SNHLY and CDR2 FYNNEI come from the germline V gene. The ends lost 6 bases at V and 3 bases at J; junction bases unmatched: 7. The CDR3 spans 16 residues. The CDR3 bases are TGTGCCAGCAGGAGGCTAGCGGGGGGACTCTACAATGAGCAGTTCTTC. The encoded protein is CASRRLAGGLYNEQFF.

The chain links TRBV4-2 to TRBJ2-1, with D uncertain. The CDR3 is 16 residues long. Per germline, CDR1 LGHNA and CDR2 YNFKEQ. The V and J ends lost 0 bases and 0 bases respectively, with 9 bases between them. The CDR3, as DNA: TGTGCCAGCAGCCAAGAGAGGTACCTCTCCTACAATGAGCAGTTCTTC. This translates into CASSQERYLSYNEQFF.

This clone was observed once. V and J are TRBV29-1 and TRBJ1-2; D is ambiguous. The CDR3 spans 13 residues. Germline lookup yields CDR1 SQVTM and CDR2 ANQGSEA. V was cut by 5 bases and J by 4 bases, with 14 bases left in between. CDR3 protein: CSVQEGLSYGYTF. The CDR3 nucleotides read TGCAGCGTTCAGGAGGGTTTGTCCTATGGCTACACCTTC.

The DNA for the CDR3 is TGTGCCAGCAGCTGGGCGGGGACAGGGGGCTACGAGCAGTACTTC. As protein: CASSWAGTGGYEQYF. This chain uses TRBV5-6 with TRBJ2-7; 11 nucleotides match TRBD1. CDR3 length: 15 amino acids. Germline CDR1 and CDR2: SGHDT and YYEEEE. The junction had 5 bases not matched to a gene; V was cut back by 3 bases and J by 3 bases.

V is TRBV6-5 and J is TRBJ1-2; weak D call: TRBD1 (5 bases). V lost 6 bases and J 4 bases, leaving 18 bases between the germline ends. The germline V gene encodes CDR1 MNHEY and CDR2 SVGAGI. The CDR3 extends over 15 amino acids. CDR3 nucleotides: TGTGCCAGCAGCCACCTCCCGACAGACGCCTATGGCTACACCTTC. Its protein product is CASSHLPTDAYGYTF.

In DNA form, the CDR3 reads TGTGCCAGCAGCCCTTTAGCGGGAGGATTAAACCCCACAGATACGCAGTATTTT. It encodes CASSPLAGGLNPTDTQYF. This chain connects TRBV7-9 to TRBJ2-3, with TRBD2 matching over 10 bases. This CDR3 is built from 18 residues. Germline V gene data show CDR1 as SEHNR and CDR2 as FQNEAQ (reference sequence). The J segment lost 2 bases and the V segment lost 5 bases, leaving 13 bases of the junction unmatched.

The chain links TRBV9 to TRBJ2-1; no firm D call. Looked up from germline, CDR1 is SGDLS and CDR2 is YYNGEE. CDR3 length: 16 amino acids. V was trimmed by 0 bases and J by 4 bases, leaving 14 bases between them. For the CDR3, the DNA is TGTGCCAGCAGCGTAGATATCGGCGGCCGTTACAATGAGCAGTTCTTC. Its translation: CASSVDIGGRYNEQFF.

The genes are TRBV11-2 and TRBJ1-4; a possible D gene is TRBD1 (5 bases). Trimming took 2 bases from V and 8 from J, leaving 6 bases between them. Germline CDR1 SGHAT, CDR2 FQNNGV. The CDR3 covers 12 residues. The CDR3 DNA reads TGTGCCAGCAGCTTAAACAGGGAAAAACTGTTTTTT. Translating it yields CASSLNREKLFF.

This clone has only one observation. The rearrangement links TRBV5-1 to TRBJ2-1, with D possibly matching TRBD2 (6 bases). Germline CDR1 reads SGHRS; CDR2 reads YFSETQ. V was pared by 0 bases and J by 9 bases, with 16 bases between. This CDR3 region has 15 residues. CDR3 sequence reads: CASSLGVGGRGEQFF. The DNA for the CDR3 is TGCGCCAGCAGCTTGGGGGTGGGAGGTAGAGGTGAGCAGTTCTTC.

The chain combines TRBV11-2 with TRBJ2-7; 11 nucleotides agree with TRBD2. V gave up 3 bases and J gave up 0 bases; unmatched junction bases: 7. CDR3 length equals 17 residues. Germline values: CDR1 SGHAT, CDR2 FQNNGV. DNA for the CDR3: TGTGCCAGCAGCTTGGTAACTAGCGGGAGTTACTCCTACGAGCAGTACTTC. It encodes CASSLVTSGSYSYEQYF.

The chain uses TRBV7-9 and TRBJ2-5; 8 positions match TRBD2. Germline V gene sequence: CDR1 SEHNR, CDR2 FQNEAQ (reference sequence). Losses at the gene ends were 1 base for V and 2 bases for J; bases not matched to a gene: 3. The CDR3 contains 15 residues. The CDR3 is CASSLVGTRQETQYF. CDR3 DNA: TGTGCCAGCAGCTTAGTAGGGACTAGACAAGAGACCCAGTACTTC.

The chain uses TRBV5-4 and TRBJ2-7; the match to TRBD1 covers 10 bases. The length of the CDR3 is 14 residues. V dropped 5 bases and J dropped 8; count of bases not matched to a gene: 10. CDR1 is SGHNT, CDR2 YYREEE, per germline (reference sequence). The CDR3 DNA sequence: TGTGCCAGCAGGCCGGGACAGGGGACGATCAAGCAGTACTTC. This gives the protein CASRPGQGTIKQYF.

V usage is TRBV4-2 and J usage is TRBJ2-3; TRBD2 matches at 14 bases. V was pared by 3 bases and J by 4 bases, with 6 bases of the junction left unmatched. The length of the CDR3 is 17 residues. The germline V gene has CDR1 LGHNA and CDR2 YNFKEQ. The CDR3 reads CASSQGLAGDGADTQYF. The CDR3 DNA follows: TGTGCCAGCAGCCAGGGACTAGCGGGAGACGGCGCAGATACGCAGTATTTT.